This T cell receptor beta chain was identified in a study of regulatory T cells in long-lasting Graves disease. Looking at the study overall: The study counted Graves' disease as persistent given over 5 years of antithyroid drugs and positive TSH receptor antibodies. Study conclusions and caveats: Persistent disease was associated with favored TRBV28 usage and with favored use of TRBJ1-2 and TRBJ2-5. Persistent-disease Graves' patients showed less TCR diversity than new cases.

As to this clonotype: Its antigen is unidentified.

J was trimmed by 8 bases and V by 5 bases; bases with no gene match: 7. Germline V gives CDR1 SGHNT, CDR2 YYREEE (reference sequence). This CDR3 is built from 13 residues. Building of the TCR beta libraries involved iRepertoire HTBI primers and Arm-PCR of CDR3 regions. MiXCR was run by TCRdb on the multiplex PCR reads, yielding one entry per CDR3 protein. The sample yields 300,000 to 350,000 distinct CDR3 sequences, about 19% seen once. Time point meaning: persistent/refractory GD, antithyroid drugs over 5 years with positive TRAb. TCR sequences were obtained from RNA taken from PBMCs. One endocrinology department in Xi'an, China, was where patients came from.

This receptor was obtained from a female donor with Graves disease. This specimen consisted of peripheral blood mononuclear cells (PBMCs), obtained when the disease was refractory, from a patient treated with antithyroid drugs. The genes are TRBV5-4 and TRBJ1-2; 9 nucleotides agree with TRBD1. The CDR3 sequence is CASSYRGPEGYTF. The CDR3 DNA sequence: TGTGCCAGCAGTTACAGGGGGCCGGAGGGCTACACCTTC.